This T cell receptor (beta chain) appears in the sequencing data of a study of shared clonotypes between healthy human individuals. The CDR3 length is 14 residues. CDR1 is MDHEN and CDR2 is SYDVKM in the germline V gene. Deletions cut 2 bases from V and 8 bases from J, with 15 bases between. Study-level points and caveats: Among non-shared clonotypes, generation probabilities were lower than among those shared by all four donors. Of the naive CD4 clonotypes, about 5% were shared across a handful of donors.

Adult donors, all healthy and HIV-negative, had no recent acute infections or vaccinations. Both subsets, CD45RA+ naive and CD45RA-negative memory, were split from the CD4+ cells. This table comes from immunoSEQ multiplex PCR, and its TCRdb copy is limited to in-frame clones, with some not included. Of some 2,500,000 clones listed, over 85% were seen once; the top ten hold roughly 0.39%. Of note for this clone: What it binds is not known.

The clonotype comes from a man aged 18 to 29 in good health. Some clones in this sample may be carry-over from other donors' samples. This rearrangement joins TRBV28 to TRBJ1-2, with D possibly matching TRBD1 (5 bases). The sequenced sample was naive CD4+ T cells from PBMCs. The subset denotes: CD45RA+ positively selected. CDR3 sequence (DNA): TGTGCCAGCAGTTTAGTTAACGGGGCTAGCGGCTACACCTTC. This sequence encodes CASSLVNGASGYTF.